Below are 28 T cell receptor beta chains sequenced from a single sample in a study of cytomegalovirus exposure and HLA in healthy donors. PCR employed 60 Vbeta and 13 Jbeta primers. Measured with immunoSEQ multiplex PCR; TCRdb has only the in-frame clones, and not every one. The data hold about 140,000 clones, with 76% observed a single time. The sample consisted of PBMCs. Source of these receptors: a man aged 40-55 years in good health and CMV-seronegative.

This clone has only one observation. The chain is built from TRBV28 and TRBJ1-3; D unresolved. The V and J ends lost 6 bases and 0 bases respectively, with 12 bases between them. This CDR3 is 15 amino acids long. Germline assignment: CDR1 MDHEN and CDR2 SYDVKM. CDR3 sequence: CASRPYSLSGNTIYF. The CDR3 bases are TGTGCCAGCAGACCATACAGCCTCTCTGGAAACACCATATATTTT.

DNA for the CDR3: TGTGCCAGCAGCTCCGCTGGGGCGCGCGGAGAGACCCAGTACTTC. It yields the protein CASSSAGARGETQYF. V is TRBV7-2 and J is TRBJ2-5, with a tentative D call TRBD1 (5 bases). This CDR3 spans 15 amino acids. Germline lookup yields CDR1 SGHTA and CDR2 FQGNSA. V was trimmed by 4 bases and J by 4 bases, leaving 16 bases between them.

The chain links TRBV7-2 to TRBJ2-3; 9 bases line up with TRBD1. The CDR3 runs 15 residues. Germline V gene sequence: CDR1 SGHTA, CDR2 FQGNSA. J lost 4 bases, V lost 0 bases, and 2 bases had no gene match. The CDR3, as DNA: TGTGCCAGCAGCTTAGCTGGGACAGGGTCAGATACGCAGTATTTT. Its protein is CASSLAGTGSDTQYF.

This chain joins TRBV5-4 and TRBJ1-1, with 8 bases fitting TRBD1. V was clipped by 4 bases and J by 8 bases; unmatched bases: 4. The germline V gene encodes CDR1 SGHNT and CDR2 YYREEE (reference sequence). The CDR3 is 12 residues long. The CDR3 sequence: CASSGDRPEAFF. The CDR3 coding sequence is TGTGCCAGCAGCGGGGACAGGCCAGAAGCTTTCTTT.

CDR3 nucleotides: TGTGCCAGCTCACCGGAGGTAGCAGAGCTTAGCAATCAGCCCCAGCATTTT. Protein product: CASSPEVAELSNQPQHF. The chain employs TRBV18 and TRBJ1-5, with D hard to call. The CDR3 contains 17 residues. V was clipped by 3 bases and J by 0 bases, with 15 bases between them. The germline gives CDR1 KGHSH, CDR2 LQKENI. Full variable domain (rest looked up from reference TRBV18 and TRBJ1-5): NAGVMQNPRHLVRRRGQEARLRCSPMKGHSHVYWYRQLPEEGLKFMVYLQKENIIDESGMPKERFSAEFPKEGPSILRIQQVVRGDSAAYFCASSPEVAELSNQPQHFGDGTRLSIL.

The chain combines TRBV19 with TRBJ1-1; D remains ambiguous. This CDR3 contains 15 residues. Per germline, CDR1 LNHDA and CDR2 SQIVND (reference sequence). V was cut by 6 bases and J by 1 base, with 15 bases left in between. The CDR3 DNA reads TGTGCCAGTAGAAACCCCGGGGTAGGGAACACTGAAGCTTTCTTT. Protein product: CASRNPGVGNTEAFF.

The chain joins TRBV7-8 to TRBJ2-5, with 9 positions matching TRBD1. This CDR3 is built from 18 residues. J was trimmed by 5 bases and V by 1 base; bases with no gene match: 14. The V gene's germline CDR1 is SGHVS and CDR2 FQNEAQ. The CDR3 spells CASSLGGRDRVFIETQYF. Written as DNA, the CDR3 is TGTGCCAGCAGCTTAGGGGGCCGGGACAGGGTATTTATTGAGACCCAGTACTTC. Drawing the rest from reference TRBV7-8 and TRBJ2-5, the complete variable domain is GAGVSQSPRYKVAKRGQDVALRCDPISGHVSLFWYQQALGQGPEFLTYFQNEAQLDKSGLPSDRFFAERPEGSVSTLKIQRTQQEDSAVYLCASSLGGRDRVFIETQYFGPGTRLLVL.

The chain employs TRBV9 and TRBJ2-7, with a weak D call TRBD1 (6 bases). Trimming took 4 bases from V and 2 from J, leaving 16 bases between them. The CDR3 loop spans 15 amino acids. The germline gives CDR1 SGDLS, CDR2 YYNGEE. As DNA, the CDR3 is TGTGCCAGCAGCCCCCAGGGGACGGAGACCTACGAGCAGTACTTC. This translates into CASSPQGTETYEQYF.

V gene TRBV28 combines with J gene TRBJ2-7; 13 bases align to TRBD2. CDR3 length: 22 amino acids. V lost 1 base and J lost 5; bases outside the gene matches: 23. CDR1 and CDR2 from the germline V gene are MDHEN and SYDVKM. This chain's CDR3 is CASSLFIMAIGPLAGGGNEQYF. CDR3 sequence (DNA): TGTGCCAGCAGTTTATTCATCATGGCCATAGGCCCACTAGCGGGAGGGGGCAACGAGCAGTACTTC. The complete variable domain, with remaining parts taken from reference TRBV28 and TRBJ2-7, reads DVKVTQSSRYLVKRTGEKVFLECVQDMDHENMFWYRQDPGLGLRLIYFSYDVKMKEKGDIPEGYSVSREKKERFSLILESASTNQTSMYLCASSLFIMAIGPLAGGGNEQYFGPGTRLTVT.

The chain recombines TRBV7-6 with TRBJ2-7; 10 bases are a match to TRBD1. Germline values: CDR1 SGHVS, CDR2 FNYEAQ. With V trimmed by 5 bases and J by 3 bases, 10 bases remained unmatched. The CDR3 contains 16 residues. The chain's CDR3 is CASSTHRDRGGYEQYF. DNA for the CDR3: TGTGCCAGCAGCACCCACCGGGACAGGGGAGGCTACGAGCAGTACTTC.

The chain couples TRBV4-3 to TRBJ1-4; D not certain. V was cut by 0 bases and J by 8 bases, with 10 bases left in between. CDR1 and CDR2 from the germline V gene are LGHNA and YSLEER. The CDR3 spans 14 residues. As DNA, the CDR3 is TGCGCCAGCAGCCAAGATTGGGCGGGGGAAAAACTGTTTTTT. It yields the protein CASSQDWAGEKLFF.

V gene TRBV23-1 combines with J gene TRBJ1-2, with TRBD1 matching over 12 bases. TRBV23-1 is annotated as an ORF whose role is uncertain. The J segment lost 2 bases and the V segment lost 7 bases, leaving 20 bases of the junction unmatched. The CDR3 has 20 residues. CDR3 amino acids: CASTYSGTGGFEEENYGYTF. CDR3 DNA: TGCGCCAGCACGTATTCCGGGACAGGGGGCTTTGAAGAGGAAAACTATGGCTACACCTTC.

The rearrangement links TRBV7-9 to TRBJ2-7; 8 bases line up with TRBD2. CDR3 length equals 15 residues. V trimming: 2 bases; J trimming: 0 bases; junction bases outside the gene matches: 3. The V gene's germline CDR1 is SEHNR and CDR2 FQNEAQ (reference sequence). The CDR3 is CASSLWRGDSYEQYF. The CDR3 DNA reads as TGTGCCAGCAGCTTATGGCGGGGGGACTCCTACGAGCAGTACTTC.

The CDR3 here is CASSPTDREDGYTF. The CDR3 DNA is TGTGCCAGCAGTCCCACGGACAGGGAGGATGGCTACACCTTC. The rearrangement links TRBV27 to TRBJ1-2; 8 bases are a match to TRBD1. Per germline, CDR1 MNHEY and CDR2 SMNVEV (reference sequence). V dropped 5 bases and J dropped 6; count of bases not matched to a gene: 8. The CDR3 contains 14 residues.

This clone was found a few times. The chain joins TRBV18 to TRBJ2-7; D gene unclear. This CDR3 spans 13 amino acids. Germline assignment: CDR1 KGHSH and CDR2 LQKENI. The V end was cut by 2 bases, the J end by 3 bases, with 8 bases between. The CDR3 loop reads CASSPAQDYEQYF. CDR3 sequence (DNA): TGTGCCAGCTCACCAGCCCAGGACTACGAGCAGTACTTC.

The rearrangement links TRBV9 to TRBJ2-7, with 9 bases that match TRBD1. This CDR3 has 14 residues. The trim removed 4 bases at V and 3 bases at J, leaving 5 bases unmatched. The germline V gene encodes CDR1 SGDLS and CDR2 YYNGEE. DNA for the CDR3: TGTGCCAGCAGCCCCAGGGACAGGGTCTACGAGCAGTACTTC. Encoded protein: CASSPRDRVYEQYF.

CDR3 amino acids: CASSEDTSYEQYF. The DNA for the CDR3 is TGCGCCAGCAGCGAGGACACCTCCTACGAGCAGTACTTC. The chain is built from TRBV5-1 and TRBJ2-7; D perhaps matches TRBD1 (5 bases). Trimming stripped 4 bases from V and 0 bases from J, with 8 bases between. Germline V CDR1 and CDR2: SGHRS, YFSETQ. The CDR3 is made up of 13 amino acids.

This chain joins TRBV7-9 and TRBJ1-1; D is perhaps TRBD1 (6 bases). The length of the CDR3 is 14 residues. CDR1 SEHNR and CDR2 FQNEAQ come from the germline V gene (reference sequence). V was trimmed by 3 bases and J by 4 bases, leaving 12 bases between them. CDR3 sequence: CASSLGGGSTEAFF. In nucleotides, the CDR3 is TGTGCCAGCAGCTTGGGAGGGGGAAGCACTGAAGCTTTCTTT.

A remark on this clone: Distinct nucleotide sequences in the sample also encode this CDR3. The chain employs TRBV7-6 and TRBJ2-7; the D is unclear. The V gene lost 5 bases and the J gene lost 3 bases, with 8 bases spanning the gap. From germline, CDR1 is SGHVS and CDR2 FNYEAQ. The CDR3 is 12 amino acids. In nucleotides, the CDR3 is TGTGCCAGCAGCCCCGGTGGCTACGAGCAGTACTTC. Translated: CASSPGGYEQYF.

This clone was found a few times. V and J are TRBV27 and TRBJ2-7; TRBD1 might be the D (6 bases). Per the germline V gene, CDR1 is MNHEY and CDR2 is SMNVEV (reference sequence). Deletions cut 3 bases from V and 1 base from J, with 10 bases between. The length of the CDR3 is 14 residues. The CDR3, as DNA: TGTGCCAGCAGTTTCACAGGGTCGTCCTACGAGCAGTACTTC. Translated: CASSFTGSSYEQYF.

The chain has TRBV19 and TRBJ2-7; D gene uncertain. Per germline, CDR1 LNHDA and CDR2 SQIVND (reference sequence). V was clipped by 4 bases and J by 3 bases, with 13 bases between them. This CDR3 region has 14 residues. This CDR3 reads CASSSDAGSYEQYF. The CDR3 region has the DNA TGTGCCAGTAGTAGTGACGCAGGAAGCTACGAGCAGTACTTC.

CDR3 protein: CASSLGQGVRTTEAFF. In nucleotides, the CDR3 is TGTGCCAGCAGCTTAGGACAGGGTGTCAGGACCACTGAAGCTTTCTTT. The chain couples TRBV5-6 to TRBJ1-1, with 8 bases lining up with TRBD1. The CDR3 is made up of 16 amino acids. The ends lost 2 bases at V and 4 bases at J; junction bases unmatched: 10. CDR1 is SGHDT, CDR2 YYEEEE, per germline.

This CDR3 is CASSYGTGGYEQYF. CDR3 nucleotide sequence: TGTGCCAGCAGTTACGGAACAGGGGGCTACGAGCAGTACTTC. This chain connects TRBV6-5 to TRBJ2-7, with 8 bases identical to TRBD1. The CDR3 loop spans 14 amino acids. The V and J ends lost 2 bases and 3 bases, in that order; junction bases with no gene match: 3. CDR1 is MNHEY, CDR2 SVGAGI, per germline.

This chain links TRBV14 with TRBJ2-2, with D tentatively TRBD1 (5 bases). The V and J ends lost 0 bases and 3 bases respectively, with 17 bases between them. The CDR3 spans 18 residues. In germline, CDR1 is SGHDN, CDR2 FVKESK. CDR3 amino acids: CASSQDLFGDRDTGELFF. CDR3 DNA sequence: TGTGCCAGCAGCCAAGATCTGTTCGGAGACAGAGACACCGGGGAGCTGTTTTTT.

With regard to this clone: Different DNA sequences within this sample yield the same CDR3. This chain joins TRBV4-3 and TRBJ2-3; D is possibly TRBD2 (5 bases). The ends were cut back, 3 bases at V and 6 bases at J, with 13 bases in the middle. Germline loops: CDR1 LGHNA, CDR2 YSLEER. This CDR3 region has 14 residues. This CDR3 reads CASSQDTGSDTQYF. CDR3 sequence (DNA): TGCGCCAGCAGCCAGGATACGGGGTCGGATACGCAGTATTTT.

The chain employs TRBV4-1 and TRBJ1-2; 7 nucleotides align to TRBD1. This CDR3 region has 15 residues. With V trimmed by 5 bases and J by 2 bases, 8 bases remained unmatched. Germline assignment: CDR1 MGHRA and CDR2 YSYEKL. As DNA, the CDR3 is TGCGCCAGCAGCGACGCGGGACAGAGGAACTATGGCTACACCTTC. Protein product: CASSDAGQRNYGYTF.

The gene calls are TRBV30 and TRBJ2-7; 10 positions agree with TRBD1. Germline assignment: CDR1 GTSNPN and CDR2 SVGIG (reference sequence). The CDR3 is 14 residues long. V lost 4 bases to trimming and J lost 2 bases; unmatched junction nucleotides: 5. In DNA form, the CDR3 reads TGTGCCTGGATGCGGGACAGGGGAACCTACGAGCAGTACTTC. Protein sequence: CAWMRDRGTYEQYF.

The CDR3 loop is CASSVTPGTYNSPLHF. The CDR3 bases are TGTGCCAGCAGCGTAACCCCAGGCACCTATAATTCACCCCTCCACTTT. The J gene is TRBJ1-6, the V gene TRBV9; D is unresolved. This CDR3 is built from 16 residues. The V end was cut by 1 base, the J end by 2 bases, with 10 bases between. The germline V gene has CDR1 SGDLS and CDR2 YYNGEE.